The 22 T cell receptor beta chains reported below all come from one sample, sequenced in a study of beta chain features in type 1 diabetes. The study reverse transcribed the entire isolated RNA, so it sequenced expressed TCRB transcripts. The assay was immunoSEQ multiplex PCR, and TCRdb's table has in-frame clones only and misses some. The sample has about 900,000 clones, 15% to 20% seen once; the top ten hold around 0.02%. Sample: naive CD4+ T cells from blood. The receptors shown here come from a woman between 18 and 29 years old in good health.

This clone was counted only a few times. CDR3 sequence: CASSLEAGPYNEQFF. In DNA, the CDR3 is TGTGCCAGCAGCTTAGAAGCGGGGCCCTACAATGAGCAGTTCTTC. This sequence joins TRBV7-2 and TRBJ2-1; 7 nucleotides match TRBD2. The CDR3 spans 15 residues. Germline CDR1 reads SGHTA; CDR2 reads FQGNSA. V lost 1 base to trimming and J lost 2 bases; unmatched junction nucleotides: 2. Full variable domain (remainder filled in from reference TRBV7-2 and TRBJ2-1): GAGVSQSPSNKVTEKGKDVELRCDPISGHTALYWYRQSLGQGLEFLIYFQGNSAPDKSGLPSDRFSAERTGGSVSTLTIQRTQQEDSAVYLCASSLEAGPYNEQFFGPGTRLTVL.

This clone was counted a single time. The CDR3: CASSGRSQGGGANVLTF. The CDR3 DNA reads as TGTGCCAGCAGTGGCAGGAGCCAGGGTGGTGGGGCCAACGTCCTGACTTTC. The chain recombines TRBV6-1 with TRBJ2-6, with a tentative D call TRBD1 (5 bases). The germline gives CDR1 MNHNS, CDR2 SASEGT. The CDR3 loop spans 17 amino acids. With 4 bases removed from V and 3 bases from J, the gap between germline ends came to 16 bases.

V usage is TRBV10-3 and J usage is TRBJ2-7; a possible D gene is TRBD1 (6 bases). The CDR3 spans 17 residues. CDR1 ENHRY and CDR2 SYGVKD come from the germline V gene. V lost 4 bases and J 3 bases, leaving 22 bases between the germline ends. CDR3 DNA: TGTGCCATCAGTGGCCAAGGGGGTGGGTTAAGGAGCTACGAGCAGTACTTC. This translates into CAISGQGGGLRSYEQYF.

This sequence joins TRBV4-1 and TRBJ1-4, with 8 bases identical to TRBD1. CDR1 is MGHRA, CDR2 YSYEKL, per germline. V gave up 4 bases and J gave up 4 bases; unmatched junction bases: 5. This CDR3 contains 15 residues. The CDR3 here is CASSLQGAGNEKLFF. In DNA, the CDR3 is TGCGCCAGCAGCCTTCAGGGGGCTGGTAATGAAAAACTGTTTTTT.

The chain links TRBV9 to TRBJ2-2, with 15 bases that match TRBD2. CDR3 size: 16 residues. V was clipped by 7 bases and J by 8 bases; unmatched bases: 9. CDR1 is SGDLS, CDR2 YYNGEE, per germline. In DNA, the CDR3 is TGTGCCAGCTCACGAGGACTAGCGGGAGGGTTAGGGGAGCTGTTTTTT. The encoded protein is CASSRGLAGGLGELFF.

Here the CDR3 DNA reads TGTGCCAGCAGTTACCTGCGGCAGAGAGCCTACGAGCAGTACTTC. Protein product: CASSYLRQRAYEQYF. This chain uses TRBV6-6 with TRBJ2-7; D gene ambiguous. In germline, CDR1 is MNHNY, CDR2 SVGAGI (reference sequence). V dropped 2 bases and J dropped 2 bases, with 13 bases sitting between them. This CDR3 has 15 residues.

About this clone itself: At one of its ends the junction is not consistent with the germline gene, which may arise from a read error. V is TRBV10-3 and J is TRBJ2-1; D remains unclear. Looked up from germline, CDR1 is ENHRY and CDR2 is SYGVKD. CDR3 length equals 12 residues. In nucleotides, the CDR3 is TGTGCCAGCAGTGACAAACTCAATGAGCAGTTCTTC. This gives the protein CASSDKLNEQFF.

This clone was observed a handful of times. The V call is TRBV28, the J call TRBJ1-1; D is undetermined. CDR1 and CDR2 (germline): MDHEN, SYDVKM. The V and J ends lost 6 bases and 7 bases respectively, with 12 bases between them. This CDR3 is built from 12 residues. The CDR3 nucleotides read TGTGCCAGCAGAGAACAGAGGTATGAAGCTTTCTTT. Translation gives CASREQRYEAFF.

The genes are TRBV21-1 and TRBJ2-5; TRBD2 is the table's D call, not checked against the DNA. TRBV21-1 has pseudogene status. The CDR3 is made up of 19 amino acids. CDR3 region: CASSKGELAGGPLEETQYF. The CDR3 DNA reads TGTGCCAGCAGCAAAGGAGAACTAGCGGGAGGGCCCTTGGAGGAGACCCAGTACTTC.

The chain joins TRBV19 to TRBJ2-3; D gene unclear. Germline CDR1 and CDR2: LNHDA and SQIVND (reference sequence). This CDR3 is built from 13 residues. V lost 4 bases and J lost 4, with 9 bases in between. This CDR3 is CASSTRHADTQYF. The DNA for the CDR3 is TGTGCCAGTAGTACCCGACATGCAGATACGCAGTATTTT.

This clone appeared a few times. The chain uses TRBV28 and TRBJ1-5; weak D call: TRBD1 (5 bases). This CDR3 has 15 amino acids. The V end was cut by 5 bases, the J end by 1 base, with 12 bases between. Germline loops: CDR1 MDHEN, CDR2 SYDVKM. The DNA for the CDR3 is TGTGCCAGCAGTCTTACCACAGGAAGCAATCAGCCCCAGCATTTT. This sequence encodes CASSLTTGSNQPQHF.

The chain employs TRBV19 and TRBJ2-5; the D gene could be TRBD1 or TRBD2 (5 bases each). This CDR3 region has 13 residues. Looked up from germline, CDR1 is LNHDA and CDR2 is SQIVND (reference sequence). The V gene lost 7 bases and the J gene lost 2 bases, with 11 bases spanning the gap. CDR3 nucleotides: TGTGCCAGTACCCCCGAGGGGCAAGAGACCCAGTACTTC. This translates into CASTPEGQETQYF.

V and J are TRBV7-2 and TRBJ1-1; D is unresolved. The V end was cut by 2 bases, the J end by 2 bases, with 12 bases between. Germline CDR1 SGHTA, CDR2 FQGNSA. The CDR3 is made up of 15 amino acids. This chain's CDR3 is CASSLINVVNTEAFF. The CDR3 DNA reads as TGTGCCAGCAGCTTAATTAACGTGGTAAACACTGAAGCTTTCTTT.

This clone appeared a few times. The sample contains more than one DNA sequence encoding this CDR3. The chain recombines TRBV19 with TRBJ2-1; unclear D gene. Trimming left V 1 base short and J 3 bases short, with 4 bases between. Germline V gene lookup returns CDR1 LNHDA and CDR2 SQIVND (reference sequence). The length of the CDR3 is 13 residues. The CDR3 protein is CASSIASYNEQFF. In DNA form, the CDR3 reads TGTGCCAGTAGTATAGCCAGCTACAATGAGCAGTTCTTC.

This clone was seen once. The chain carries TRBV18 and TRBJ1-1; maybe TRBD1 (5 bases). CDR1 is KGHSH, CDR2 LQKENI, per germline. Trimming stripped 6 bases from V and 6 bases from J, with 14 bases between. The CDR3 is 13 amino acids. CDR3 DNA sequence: TGTGCCAGCTCGCTCGGGGCTTTCGCTGAAGCTTTCTTT. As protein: CASSLGAFAEAFF.

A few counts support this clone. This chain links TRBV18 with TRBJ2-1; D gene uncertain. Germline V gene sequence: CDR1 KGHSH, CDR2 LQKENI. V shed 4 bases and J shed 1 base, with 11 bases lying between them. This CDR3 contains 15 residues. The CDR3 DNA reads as TGTGCCAGCTCACGGCTACTTAGATCCTACAATGAGCAGTTCTTC. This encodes CASSRLLRSYNEQFF.

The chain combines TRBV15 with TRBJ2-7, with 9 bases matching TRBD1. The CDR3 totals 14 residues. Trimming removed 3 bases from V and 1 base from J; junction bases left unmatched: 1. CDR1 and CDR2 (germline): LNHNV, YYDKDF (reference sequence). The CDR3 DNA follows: TGTGCCACCAGCAGGGGGACAGGGTCCTACGAGCAGTACTTC. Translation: CATSRGTGSYEQYF. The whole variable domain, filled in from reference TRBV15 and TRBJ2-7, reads DAMVIQNPRYQVTQFGKPVTLSCSQTLNHNVMYWYQQKSSQAPKLLFHYYDKDFNNEADTPDNFQSRRPNTSFCFLDIRSPGLGDTAMYLCATSRGTGSYEQYFGPGTRLTVT.

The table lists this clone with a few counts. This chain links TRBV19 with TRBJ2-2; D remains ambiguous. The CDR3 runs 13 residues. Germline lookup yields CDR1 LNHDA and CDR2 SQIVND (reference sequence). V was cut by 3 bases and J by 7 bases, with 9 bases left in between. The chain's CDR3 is CASSIDGYGELFF. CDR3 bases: TGTGCCAGTAGTATTGACGGGTACGGGGAGCTGTTTTTT.

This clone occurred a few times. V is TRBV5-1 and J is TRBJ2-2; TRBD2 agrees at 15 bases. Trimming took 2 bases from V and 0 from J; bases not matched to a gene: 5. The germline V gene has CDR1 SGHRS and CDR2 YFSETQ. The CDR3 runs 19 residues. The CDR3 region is CASSFTGLAGGTNTGELFF. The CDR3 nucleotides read TGCGCCAGCAGCTTTACGGGACTAGCGGGAGGAACGAACACCGGGGAGCTGTTTTTT.

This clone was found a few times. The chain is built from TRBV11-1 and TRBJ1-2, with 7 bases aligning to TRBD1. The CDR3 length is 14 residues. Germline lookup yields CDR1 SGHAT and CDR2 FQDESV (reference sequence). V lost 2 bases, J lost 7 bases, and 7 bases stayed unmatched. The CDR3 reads CASSLWGTEVGYTF. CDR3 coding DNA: TGTGCCAGCAGCTTATGGGGGACAGAAGTTGGCTACACCTTC.

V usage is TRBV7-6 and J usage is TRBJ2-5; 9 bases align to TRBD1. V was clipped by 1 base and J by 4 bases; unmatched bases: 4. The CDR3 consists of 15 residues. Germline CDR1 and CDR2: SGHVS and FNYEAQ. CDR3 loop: CASSLEGTGRETQYF. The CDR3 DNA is TGTGCCAGCAGCTTAGAGGGGACAGGGCGAGAGACCCAGTACTTC.

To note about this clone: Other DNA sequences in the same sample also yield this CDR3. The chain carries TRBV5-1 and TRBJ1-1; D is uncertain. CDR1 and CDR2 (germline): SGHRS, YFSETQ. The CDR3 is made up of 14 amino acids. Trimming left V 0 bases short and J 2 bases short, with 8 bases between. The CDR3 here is CASSLVGLNTEAFF. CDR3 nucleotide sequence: TGCGCCAGCAGCTTGGTAGGGCTCAACACTGAAGCTTTCTTT.